The rows below give T cell receptor beta chains drawn from one sample of a study of cytomegalovirus exposure and HLA in healthy donors. Generated by immunoSEQ multiplex PCR, the TCRdb table keeps only in-frame clones and is missing some. The table lists about 160,000 clones, approximately 78% of them singletons. Sequencing was carried out using PBMCs. The receptors were sampled from a young woman in good health and CMV-seropositive. The CDR3 runs from the conserved cysteine through the conserved F or W. D genes are given only for firm matches. The size entry is marked missing in some rows and otherwise reads once, few, many or a size class.

d_call	j_call	v_call	clone_size	cdr3_aa	cdr3_nt
TRBD2	TRBJ2-5	TRBV9	.	CASSVSGQQETQYF	TGTGCCAGCAGCGTTAGCGGGCAGCAAGAGACCCAGTACTTC
TRBD2	TRBJ2-2	TRBV4-2	.	CASSRGEGTGELFF	TGTGCCAGCAGCCGAGGGGAGGGCACCGGGGAGCTGTTTTTT
.	TRBJ2-1	TRBV7-6	.	CASSRARTRGGNEQFF	TGTGCCAGCAGCCGAGCCCGCACTAGGGGGGGCAATGAGCAGTTCTTC
.	TRBJ1-4	TRBV4-3	.	CASSQERTRELFF	TGCGCCAGCAGCCAAGAACGGACACGAGAACTGTTTTTT
.	TRBJ1-2	TRBV6-6	few	CASSYAGGYGYTF	TGTGCCAGCAGTTACGCAGGAGGCTATGGCTACACCTTC
TRBD1	TRBJ2-2	TRBV27	.	CASSLIPWTGSGYTGELFF	TGTGCCAGCAGCTTAATTCCCTGGACAGGGTCTGGCTACACCGGGGAGCTGTTTTTT
TRBD1	TRBJ1-6	TRBV5-1	few	CASSGQGSFQNSPLHF	TGCGCCAGCAGCGGACAGGGATCCTTTCAGAATTCACCCCTCCACTTT
TRBD1	TRBJ2-5	TRBV30	.	CAWGVRRTGGDQETQYF	TGTGCCTGGGGAGTAAGAAGGACAGGGGGGGACCAAGAGACCCAGTACTTC
.	TRBJ2-3	TRBV5-5	.	CASTLGGYTDTQYF	TGTGCCAGCACCCTAGGGGGTTACACAGATACGCAGTATTTT
.	TRBJ2-7	TRBV4-1	few	CASSHRWGGGYEQYF	TGCGCCAGCAGCCATCGATGGGGGGGCGGCTACGAGCAGTACTTC
.	TRBJ1-2	TRBV29-1	.	CSVQVRNYGYTF	TGCAGCGTTCAGGTTCGAAACTATGGCTACACCTTC
TRBD2	TRBJ2-7	TRBV7-2	.	CAGSVTSGSYEQYF	TGTGCCGGCTCAGTCACTAGCGGCTCCTACGAGCAGTACTTC
.	TRBJ2-1	TRBV6-5	.	CASSYRGGAGNEQFF	TGTGCCAGCAGTTATAGGGGGGGGGCTGGAAATGAGCAGTTCTTC
.	TRBJ2-7	TRBV11-2	.	CASSLVQRYEQYF	TGTGCCAGCAGCTTAGTTCAGAGGTACGAGCAGTACTTC
.	TRBJ1-2	TRBV19	.	CASSTGHYGYTF	TGTGCCAGCTCAACAGGGCACTATGGCTACACCTTC
.	TRBJ1-1	TRBV6-5	.	CASSSRPSGNTEAFF	TGTGCCAGCAGTTCGCGTCCGTCGGGGAACACTGAAGCTTTCTTT
.	TRBJ2-7	TRBV7-2	.	CASSLLVSSLTYEQYF	TGTGCCAGCAGCTTATTAGTCTCTTCCCTGACCTACGAGCAGTACTTC
.	TRBJ2-7	TRBV6-6	.	CASSYPFGGTDYEQYF	TGTGCCAGCAGTTACCCCTTTGGAGGCACAGATTACGAGCAGTACTTC
.	TRBJ1-5	TRBV4-2	.	CASSQGLSGYQPQHF	TGTGCCAGCAGCCAAGGGCTCTCAGGGTACCAGCCCCAGCATTTT
.	TRBJ1-2	TRBV27	once	CASRRSRRGSDGYTF	TGTGCCAGCAGGCGGAGTAGGCGGGGCAGCGATGGCTACACCTTC
.	TRBJ1-2	TRBV6-1	.	CASSEAHDSSEGYTF	TGTGCCAGCAGTGAAGCGCACGACAGTTCAGAGGGCTACACCTTC
.	TRBJ2-5	TRBV11-2	.	CASSFTGWGETQYF	TGTGCCAGCAGCTTCACAGGGTGGGGAGAGACCCAGTACTTC
TRBD1	TRBJ1-2	TRBV9	once	CASSEGWGQVVGYTF	TGTGCCAGCAGCGAGGGGTGGGGACAGGTCGTCGGCTACACCTTC
.	TRBJ2-1	TRBV10-3	few	CAIRTASNEQFF	TGTGCCATCAGGACAGCTTCAAATGAGCAGTTCTTC
.	TRBJ1-2	TRBV15	.	CATSRGNSYGYTF	TGTGCCACCAGCAGAGGGAACAGCTATGGCTACACCTTC
.	TRBJ1-2	TRBV9	.	CASSVVPSWGYTF	TGTGCCAGCAGCGTAGTCCCGAGTTGGGGCTACACCTTC
TRBD1	TRBJ1-6	TRBV28	.	CASSIPGTGLGSPLHF	TGTGCCAGCAGTATACCCGGGACAGGGCTGGGTTCACCCCTCCACTTT
TRBD1	TRBJ1-2	TRBV19	.	CASTSSIRTGLNGYTF	TGTGCCAGTACTTCATCAATCCGGACAGGCCTAAATGGCTACACCTTC
.	TRBJ1-1	TRBV15	.	CATSRDLRQGKAFF	TGTGCCACCAGCAGAGACCTAAGGCAGGGCAAAGCTTTCTTT
.	TRBJ1-4	TRBV27	.	CASSSYDGGFNEKLFF	TGTGCCAGCAGTTCCTACGACGGGGGATTTAATGAAAAACTGTTTTTT
TRBD2	TRBJ2-7	TRBV10-3	.	CAISSRLAGAYEQYF	TGTGCCATCAGTTCACGACTAGCGGGGGCATACGAGCAGTACTTC
.	TRBJ1-5	TRBV6-1	.	CASRVPGGIQPQHF	TGTGCCAGCAGGGTTCCTGGGGGGATCCAGCCCCAGCATTTT
.	TRBJ1-3	TRBV9	.	CASSVNRDSFGRNTIYF	TGTGCCAGCAGCGTAAATCGCGACAGCTTCGGTAGAAACACCATATATTTT
TRBD1	TRBJ2-7	TRBV7-9	.	CASSRGQGPFYEQYF	TGTGCCAGCAGCCGCGGACAGGGACCCTTCTACGAGCAGTACTTC
TRBD2	TRBJ2-1	TRBV7-2	.	CASSLGSGGASNEQFF	TGTGCCAGCAGCTTAGGAAGCGGGGGGGCCAGCAATGAGCAGTTCTTC
.	TRBJ1-5	TRBV11-2	.	CASSLGPYNRPQHF	TGTGCCAGCAGCTTGGGGCCCTACAATCGGCCCCAGCATTTT
TRBD2	TRBJ2-7	TRBV9	.	CASSVATGGSEPYEQYF	TGTGCCAGCAGCGTAGCTACGGGAGGCAGCGAGCCGTACGAGCAGTACTTC
.	TRBJ1-3	TRBV2	.	CASSESHSSSGNTIYF	TGTGCCAGCAGTGAAAGCCACAGTTCCTCTGGAAACACCATATATTTT
.	TRBJ1-3	TRBV2	.	CASRQDSGNTIYF	TGTGCCAGCAGACAGGACTCTGGAAACACCATATATTTT
TRBD1	TRBJ1-6	TRBV2	once	CASSENRGESPLHF	TGTGCCAGCAGTGAAAACAGGGGAGAGTCACCCCTCCACTTT
.	TRBJ1-3	TRBV5-6	.	CASSSGLSGFGNTIYF	TGTGCCAGCAGCTCGGGATTGTCGGGCTTTGGAAACACCATATATTTT
.	TRBJ1-1	TRBV9	once	CASSPLNQGEAFF	TGTGCCAGCAGCCCCCTAAACCAGGGTGAAGCTTTCTTT
.	TRBJ2-7	TRBV29-1	.	CSVEVGGESYEQYF	TGCAGCGTTGAGGTCGGAGGGGAATCCTACGAGCAGTACTTC
.	TRBJ2-7	TRBV18	.	CASSPGTLATEQYF	TGTGCCAGCTCACCGGGGACTCTCGCCACCGAGCAGTACTTC
.	TRBJ2-7	TRBV4-1	.	CASSPKGGGLDEQYF	TGCGCCAGCAGCCCCAAGGGGGGGGGCCTCGACGAGCAGTACTTC
.	TRBJ1-4	TRBV9	.	CASSAGGGRGEKLFF	TGTGCCAGCAGCGCCGGGGGAGGGAGGGGTGAAAAACTGTTTTTT
.	TRBJ1-1	TRBV28	once	CASSPHREGTTEAFF	TGTGCCAGCAGTCCACACAGAGAAGGGACAACTGAAGCTTTCTTT
.	TRBJ2-4	TRBV11-1	.	CASFHLGHRVNIQYF	TGTGCCAGCTTCCACCTAGGACACAGGGTTAACATTCAGTACTTC
TRBD2	TRBJ2-7	TRBV27	.	CASSYSGGSSYEQYF	TGTGCCAGCAGTTATAGCGGGGGGTCCTCCTACGAGCAGTACTTC